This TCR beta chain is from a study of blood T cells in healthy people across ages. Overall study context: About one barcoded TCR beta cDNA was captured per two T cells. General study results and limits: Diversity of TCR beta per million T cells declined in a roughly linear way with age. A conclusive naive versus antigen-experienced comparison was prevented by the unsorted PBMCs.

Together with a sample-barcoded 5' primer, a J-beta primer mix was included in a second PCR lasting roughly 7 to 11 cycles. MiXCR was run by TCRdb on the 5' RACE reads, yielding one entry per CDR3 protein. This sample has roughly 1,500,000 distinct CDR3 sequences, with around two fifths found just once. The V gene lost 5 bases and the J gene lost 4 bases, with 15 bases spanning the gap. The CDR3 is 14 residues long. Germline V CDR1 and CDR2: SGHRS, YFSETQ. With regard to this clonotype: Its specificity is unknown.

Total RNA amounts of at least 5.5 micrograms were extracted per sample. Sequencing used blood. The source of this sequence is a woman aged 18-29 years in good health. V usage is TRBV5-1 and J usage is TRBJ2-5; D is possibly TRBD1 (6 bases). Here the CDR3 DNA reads TGCGCCAGCAGAGATGAAAACAGGGTAGAGACCCAGTACTTC. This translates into CASRDENRVETQYF.